The 15 T cell receptor beta chains reported below all come from one sample, sequenced in a study of beta chain features in type 1 diabetes. Whole-study findings and limits: Shorter TCRB CDR3s, moderately but significantly so, marked every one of the four CD4+ subsets in Type 1 diabetes patients.

The entirety of the isolated RNA underwent reverse transcription, so expressed TCRB transcripts were sequenced. TCRdb's table, derived via immunoSEQ multiplex PCR, lists solely in-frame clones and lacks some. The table lists about 340,000 clones, 13% of them singletons. These receptors have no identified antigens. Sequences were obtained from naive CD4+ T cells from blood. These receptors originate from a woman younger than 30 with type 1 diabetes.

This clone was detected only a few times. The V gene is TRBV4-1, the J gene TRBJ2-3, with a possible D match to TRBD2 (6 bases). This CDR3 has 16 amino acids. Deletions cut 3 bases from V and 2 bases from J, with 15 bases between. Germline V gives CDR1 MGHRA, CDR2 YSYEKL. CDR3 DNA: TGCGCCAGCAGCCACCTGGGACTGGGAAACACAGATACGCAGTATTTT. Amino acids: CASSHLGLGNTDTQYF.

There are a few counts of this clone. The chain combines TRBV11-2 with TRBJ2-5; 12 bases are shared with TRBD2. The ends lost 4 bases at V and 3 bases at J; junction bases unmatched: 6. The CDR3 totals 16 residues. CDR1 and CDR2 from the germline V gene are SGHAT and FQNNGV. The CDR3 is CASSSGLAGTKETQYF. The CDR3 coding sequence is TGTGCCAGCAGCTCCGGACTAGCGGGGACGAAAGAGACCCAGTACTTC. The complete variable domain, with remaining parts taken from reference TRBV11-2 and TRBJ2-5, reads EAGVAQSPRYKIIEKRQSVAFWCNPISGHATLYWYQQILGQGPKLLIQFQNNGVVDDSQLPKDRFSAERLKGVDSTLKIQPAKLEDSAVYLCASSSGLAGTKETQYFGPGTRLLVL.

The J gene is TRBJ2-5, the V gene TRBV7-9; 12 bases map to TRBD2. Germline CDR1 SEHNR, CDR2 FQNEAQ (reference sequence). This CDR3 is built from 15 residues. Trimming removed 2 bases from V and 2 bases from J; junction bases left unmatched: 0. The CDR3 nucleotides read TGTGCCAGCAGCTTACTAGCGGGAGGGCAAGAGACCCAGTACTTC. Translated: CASSLLAGGQETQYF. Full variable domain (outside the CDR3, taken from reference TRBV7-9 and TRBJ2-5): DTGVSQNPRHKITKRGQNVTFRCDPISEHNRLYWYRQTLGQGPEFLTYFQNEAQLEKSRLLSDRFSAERPKGSFSTLEIQRTEQGDSAMYLCASSLLAGGQETQYFGPGTRLLVL.

The genes are TRBV18 and TRBJ2-7, with TRBD1 identical over 9 bases. The germline V gene has CDR1 KGHSH and CDR2 LQKENI. The CDR3 totals 15 residues. Trimming removed 0 bases from V and 6 bases from J; junction bases left unmatched: 6. CDR3 bases: TGTGCCAGCTCACCACCTTCCGGACAGGGGATCGAGCAGTACTTC. Its translation is CASSPPSGQGIEQYF. Together with reference TRBV18 and TRBJ2-7, the CDR3 gives the full variable domain: NAGVMQNPRHLVRRRGQEARLRCSPMKGHSHVYWYRQLPEEGLKFMVYLQKENIIDESGMPKERFSAEFPKEGPSILRIQQVVRGDSAAYFCASSPPSGQGIEQYFGPGTRLTVT.

The chain combines TRBV5-6 with TRBJ1-2, with D tentatively TRBD1 (5 bases). The CDR3 spans 14 residues. From germline, CDR1 is SGHDT and CDR2 YYEEEE. Trimming shortened V by 0 bases and J by 8 bases, and 14 bases separated the two germline ends. The CDR3 protein is CASSLADRQYGYTF. The DNA of the CDR3 is TGTGCCAGCAGCTTGGCCGACAGACAGTACGGCTACACCTTC.

The V gene is TRBV30, the J gene TRBJ2-7, with 7 bases matching TRBD1. The CDR3 has 14 amino acids. Unmatched junction bases numbered 12, after V lost 3 bases and J lost 7 bases. In germline, CDR1 is GTSNPN, CDR2 SVGIG (reference sequence). The CDR3 sequence: CAWRGVFTGAEQYF. The CDR3 nucleotides are TGTGCCTGGAGAGGGGTTTTCACAGGGGCAGAGCAGTACTTC.

This clone was detected a few times. This chain links TRBV20-1 with TRBJ2-1; D is ambiguous. Germline V gene lookup returns CDR1 DFQATT and CDR2 SNEGSKA (reference sequence). CDR3 length equals 10 residues. V was cut by 4 bases and J by 9 bases, with 7 bases left in between. The CDR3: CSAKLAEQFF. The CDR3 region has the DNA TGCAGTGCTAAACTCGCTGAGCAGTTCTTC.

This clone was found a few times. This chain joins TRBV6-5 and TRBJ2-5; perhaps TRBD1 as D (6 bases). Germline CDR1 and CDR2: MNHEY and SVGAGI. Trimming took off 2 bases at V and 4 bases at J, with 17 bases between the two ends. The length of the CDR3 is 16 residues. CDR3 residues: CASSYRLTGLGETQYF. CDR3 nucleotides: TGTGCCAGCAGTTACCGCTTAACAGGGTTGGGAGAGACCCAGTACTTC.

CDR3 protein: CASSMSAKNIQYF. The CDR3 nucleotides read TGTGCCAGTAGTATGTCGGCCAAAAACATTCAGTACTTC. The genes are TRBV19 and TRBJ2-4; no clear D gene. The CDR3 is 13 residues long. The germline CDR1 and CDR2 sequences are LNHDA and SQIVND (reference sequence). Trimming removed 3 bases from V and 1 base from J, with 4 bases in between.

In this sample, this clone turned up a few times. The chain uses TRBV19 and TRBJ2-1; TRBD2 agrees at 10 bases. J lost 7 bases, V lost 1 base, and 7 bases had no gene match. Per germline, CDR1 LNHDA and CDR2 SQIVND (reference sequence). The CDR3 sequence is 16 residues long. CDR3 nucleotide sequence: TGTGCCAGTAGTATAGTACCTAGCGGGAGATGGAATGAGCAGTTCTTC. Translated: CASSIVPSGRWNEQFF.

V usage is TRBV6-5 and J usage is TRBJ2-2, with 8 bases matching TRBD2. CDR1 MNHEY and CDR2 SVGAGI come from the germline V gene. CDR3 length equals 15 residues. Trimming took 7 bases from V and 1 from J; bases not matched to a gene: 5. The chain's CDR3 is CASNWLAGNTGELFF. CDR3 bases: TGTGCCAGCAATTGGCTAGCGGGGAACACCGGGGAGCTGTTTTTT.

This clone appeared a few times. This chain links TRBV5-1 with TRBJ2-5; D is perhaps TRBD1 (6 bases). CDR3 size: 14 residues. Per the germline V gene, CDR1 is SGHRS and CDR2 is YFSETQ. The V gene lost 4 bases and the J gene lost 0 bases, with 10 bases spanning the gap. CDR3 sequence: CASSRQADQETQYF. CDR3 sequence (DNA): TGCGCCAGCAGCCGACAGGCGGACCAAGAGACCCAGTACTTC. Drawing the rest from reference TRBV5-1 and TRBJ2-5, the complete variable domain is KAGVTQTPRYLIKTRGQQVTLSCSPISGHRSVSWYQQTPGQGLQFLFEYFSETQRNKGNFPGRFSGRQFSNSRSEMNVSTLELGDSALYLCASSRQADQETQYFGPGTRLLVL.

The chain joins TRBV13 to TRBJ2-7, with 12 bases aligning to TRBD1. Trimming removed 1 base from V and 7 bases from J; junction bases left unmatched: 11. The CDR3 consists of 17 residues. Per the germline V gene, CDR1 is PRHDT and CDR2 is FYEKMQ (reference sequence). CDR3 bases: TGTGCCAGCAGCTTAGACCGCACGGGACAGGGGGCGAGGGAGCAGTACTTC. As protein: CASSLDRTGQGAREQYF.

This clone was counted only a few times. The rearrangement joins TRBV5-1 to TRBJ2-7, with TRBD1 identical over 8 bases. Per the germline V gene, CDR1 is SGHRS and CDR2 is YFSETQ. This CDR3 has 16 residues. J was trimmed by 3 bases and V by 1 base; bases with no gene match: 9. The CDR3 here is CASSLTETGENYEQYV. In DNA form, the CDR3 reads TGCGCCAGCAGCTTGACCGAGACAGGGGAAAACTACGAGCAGTACGTC.

This sequence joins TRBV7-2 and TRBJ2-3, with unresolved D. CDR1 and CDR2 from the germline V gene are SGHTA and FQGNSA. CDR3 length equals 15 residues. The V end lost 5 bases, the J end lost 3 bases, and 15 bases lay between the germline ends. CDR3 in amino acids: CASSPRWARTDTQYF. The CDR3 coding sequence is TGTGCCAGCAGCCCCCGTTGGGCGCGTACAGATACGCAGTATTTT. The full variable domain, with the rest looked up from reference TRBV7-2 and TRBJ2-3, is GAGVSQSPSNKVTEKGKDVELRCDPISGHTALYWYRQSLGQGLEFLIYFQGNSAPDKSGLPSDRFSAERTGGSVSTLTIQRTQQEDSAVYLCASSPRWARTDTQYFGPGTRLTVL.